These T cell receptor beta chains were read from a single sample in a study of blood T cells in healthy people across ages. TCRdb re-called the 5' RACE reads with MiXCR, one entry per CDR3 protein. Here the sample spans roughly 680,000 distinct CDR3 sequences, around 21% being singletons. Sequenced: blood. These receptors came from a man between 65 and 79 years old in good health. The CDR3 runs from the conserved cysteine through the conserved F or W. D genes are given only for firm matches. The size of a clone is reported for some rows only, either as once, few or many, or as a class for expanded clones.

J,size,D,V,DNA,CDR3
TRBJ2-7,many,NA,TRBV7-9,TGTGCCAGCAGCTTAGTTAACAGGGCCTACGAGCAGTACTTC,CASSLVNRAYEQYF
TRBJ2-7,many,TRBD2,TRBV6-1,TGTGCCAGCAGCGGGGGGTACGAGCAGTACTTC,CASSGGYEQYF
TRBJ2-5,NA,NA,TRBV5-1,TGCGCCTGCAGCCCGTCGCTAGAGGGGGAGACCCAGTACTTC,CACSPSLEGETQYF
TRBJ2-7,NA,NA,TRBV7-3,TGTGCCAGCAGCTTTGACAATAATTACGAGCAGTACTTC,CASSFDNNYEQYF
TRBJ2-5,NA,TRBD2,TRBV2,TGTGCCAGCAGTGAAGGACTAGCGGAAGAGACCCAGTACTTC,CASSEGLAEETQYF
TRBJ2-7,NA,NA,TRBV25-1,TGTGCCAGCAGTGATTTCGGGGGCAGGGGTTCCTACGAGCAGTACTTC,CASSDFGGRGSYEQYF
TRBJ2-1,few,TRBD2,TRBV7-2,TGTGCCAGCAGCCGATCGACTAGCGGGGGCAATGAGCAGTTCTTC,CASSRSTSGGNEQFF
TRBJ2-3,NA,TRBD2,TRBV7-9,TGTGCCAGCAGCTTAGAAGTCGGGAGGGGAACAGATACGCAGTATTTT,CASSLEVGRGTDTQYF
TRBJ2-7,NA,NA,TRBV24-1,TGTGCCACCAGTGATTTGGAGTTCTGGTACTTC,CATSDLEFWYF
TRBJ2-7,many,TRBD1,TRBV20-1,TGCAGTGCTTCCCTCCGGACAGGGGGCGAGCAGTACTTC,CSASLRTGGEQYF
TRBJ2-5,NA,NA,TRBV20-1,TGCAGTGCTAGAGATCCCGGCAGGGTTATCCAGGAGACCCAGTACTTC,CSARDPGRVIQETQYF
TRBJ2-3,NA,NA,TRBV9,TGTGCCAGCAGCGTAGCTGCGGTGGATACGCAGTATTTT,CASSVAAVDTQYF
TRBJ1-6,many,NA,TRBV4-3,TGCGCCAGCAGCCAAGATTTCAACAGTCTTTCTTCACCCCTCCACTTT,CASSQDFNSLSSPLHF
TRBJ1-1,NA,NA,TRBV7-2,TGTGCCAGCAGCCCAGGGGTTTTGGGAGCTTTCTTT,CASSPGVLGAFF
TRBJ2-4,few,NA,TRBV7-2,TGTGCCAGCAGCTTAGACGGGACTTTGACCAAAAACATTCAGTACTTC,CASSLDGTLTKNIQYF
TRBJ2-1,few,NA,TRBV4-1,TGCGCCAGCAGCCAAAACACACACAATGAGCAGTTCTTC,CASSQNTHNEQFF
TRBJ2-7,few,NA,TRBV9,TGTGCCAGCAGCGTAGAAGACACATCCGAGCAGTACTTC,CASSVEDTSEQYF
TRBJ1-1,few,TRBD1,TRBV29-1,TGCAGCGTTGAAGGGGGGGACAGCCAAAACACTGAAGCTTTCTTT,CSVEGGDSQNTEAFF
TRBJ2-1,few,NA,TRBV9,TGTGCCAGCAGCGTAGATCCGGGGGCAGCCTACAATGAGCAGTTCTTC,CASSVDPGAAYNEQFF
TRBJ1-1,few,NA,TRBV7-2,TGTGCCAGCAGCCCATCCGGTCTCGGGGGAGCTGAAGCTTTCTTT,CASSPSGLGGAEAFF
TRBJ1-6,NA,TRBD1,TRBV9,TGTGCCAGCAGCGCGGGACAGGGTAGCTCACCCCTCCACTTT,CASSAGQGSSPLHF
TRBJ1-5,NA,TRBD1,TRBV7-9,TGTGCCAGCACTTTGACAGGGCTCGGGGAGCCCCAGCATTTT,CASTLTGLGEPQHF
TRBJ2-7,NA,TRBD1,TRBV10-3,TGTGCCATCGGTACGGGACAGGGGGCGTATGAGCAGTACTTC,CAIGTGQGAYEQYF
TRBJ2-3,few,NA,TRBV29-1,TGCAGCGCCGTGGCCAGGGGGGCAGATACGCAGTATTTT,CSAVARGADTQYF
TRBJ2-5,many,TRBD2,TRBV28,TGTGCCAGCTTCCGTAGTAGCGGGAGGGTAGAGACCCAGTACTTC,CASFRSSGRVETQYF
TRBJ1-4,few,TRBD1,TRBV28,TGTGCCAGCAGTACTCCCGGGACAGGTCATGGGGAAAAACTGTTTTTT,CASSTPGTGHGEKLFF
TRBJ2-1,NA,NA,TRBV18,TGTGCCAGCTCACCAATCCGGGATGAGCAGTTCTTC,CASSPIRDEQFF
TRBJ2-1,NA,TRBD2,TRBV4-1,TGCGCCAGCAGCCTTAGCGGGAGGGCCGGAAATGAGCAGTTCTTC,CASSLSGRAGNEQFF
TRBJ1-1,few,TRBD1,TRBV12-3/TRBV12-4,TGTGCCAGCAGGACAGGGGGCGAGGACACTGAAGCTTTCTTT,CASRTGGEDTEAFF
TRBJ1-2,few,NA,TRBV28,TGTGCCAGCGGGGGGGACCGCCGAACTAACTATGGCTACACCTTC,CASGGDRRTNYGYTF
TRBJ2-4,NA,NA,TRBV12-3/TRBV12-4,TGTGCCAGCAGTTTAAGGAGTCAGGTCAACATTCAGTACTTC,CASSLRSQVNIQYF
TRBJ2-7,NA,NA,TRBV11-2,TGTGCCAGCAGCTTAGCGAGGAGTGGACCTGGGCCTAACTACGAGCAGTACTTC,CASSLARSGPGPNYEQYF
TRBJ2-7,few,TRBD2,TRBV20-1,TGCAGTGCTAGAGTCGGCGGGAGTTACTCCTACGAGCAGTACTTC,CSARVGGSYSYEQYF
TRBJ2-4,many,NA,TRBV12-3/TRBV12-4,TGTGCCAGCAGTCCACCCCTCGGCCGGGACATGGAAAACATTCAGTACTTC,CASSPPLGRDMENIQYF
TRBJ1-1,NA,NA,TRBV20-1,TGCAGTGCTAGACAGGCCCACACTGAAGCTTTCTTT,CSARQAHTEAFF
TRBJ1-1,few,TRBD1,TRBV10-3,TGTGCCATCAGGCACGACAGGGGGCAACGAACTGAAGCTTTCTTT,CAIRHDRGQRTEAFF
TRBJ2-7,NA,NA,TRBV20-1,TGCAGTGCTAGGGCCGGGACGAGCGTTGGCGAGCAGTACTTC,CSARAGTSVGEQYF
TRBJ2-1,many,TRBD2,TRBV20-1,TGCAGTGCTAGCGGACTAGCGGGAGCCAATGAGCAGTTCTTC,CSASGLAGANEQFF
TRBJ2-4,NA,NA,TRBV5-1,TGCGCCAGCAGCTTGAACAGGGATTTTAACATTCAGTACTTC,CASSLNRDFNIQYF
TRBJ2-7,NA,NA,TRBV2,TGTGCCAGCAGGTCGCTAGCCAGGTACGAGCAGTACTTC,CASRSLARYEQYF
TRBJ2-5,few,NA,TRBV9,TGTGCCAGCAGCGCGGTGGGATACCACCAAGAGACCCAGTACTTC,CASSAVGYHQETQYF
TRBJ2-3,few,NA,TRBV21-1,TGTGCCAGCAGCAAAAGACAGGCCCCCACAGATACGCAGTATTTT,CASSKRQAPTDTQYF
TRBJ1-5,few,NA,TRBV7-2,TGTGCCAGCAGCCTGATTGCAATCCAGCCCCAGCATTTT,CASSLIAIQPQHF
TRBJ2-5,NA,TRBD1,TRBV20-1,TGCAGTGCAGGGACAGTTTTGTATGAGACCCAGTACTTC,CSAGTVLYETQYF
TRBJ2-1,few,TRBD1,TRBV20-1,TGCAGTGCCTGGACAGGGGAAATAACTGACAATGAGCAGTTCTTC,CSAWTGEITDNEQFF
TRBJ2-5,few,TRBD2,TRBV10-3,TGTGCCATCAGTGAGTCGGTGGGACTAGTTGGAGAGACCCAGTACTTC,CAISESVGLVGETQYF
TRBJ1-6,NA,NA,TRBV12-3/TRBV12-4,TGTGCCAGCAGTTTTTTAGGCGCCTCCTATAATTCACCCCTCCACTTT,CASSFLGASYNSPLHF
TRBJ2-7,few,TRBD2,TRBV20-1,TGCAGTGTGGTCTTGGTTAGCGGGAGTTACGAGCAGTACTTC,CSVVLVSGSYEQYF
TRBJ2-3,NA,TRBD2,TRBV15,TGTGCCACCAGCAGAGGCCCCGGCGCTAGCGGCTTCACAGATACGCAGTATTTT,CATSRGPGASGFTDTQYF
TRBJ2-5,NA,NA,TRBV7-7,TGTGCTAGCAGCTTAGATCCGGGTACCCAAGAGACCCAGTACTTC,CASSLDPGTQETQYF
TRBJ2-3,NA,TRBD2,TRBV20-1,TGCAGTGCTAGATGGTCGGCGGGAGCTCCAGATACGCAGTATTTT,CSARWSAGAPDTQYF
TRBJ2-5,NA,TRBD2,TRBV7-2,TGTGCCAGCAGCTTGTGGCGGGAGGGGACCCAGTACTTC,CASSLWREGTQYF
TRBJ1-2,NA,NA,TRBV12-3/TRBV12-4,TGTGCCAGCAGTTGGGACCGCTATGGCTACACCTTC,CASSWDRYGYTF
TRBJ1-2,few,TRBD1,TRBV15,TGTGCCACCAGCGGGCTGACAGGGGGTAACTATGGCTACACCTTC,CATSGLTGGNYGYTF
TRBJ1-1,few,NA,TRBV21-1,TGTGCCAGCACCCTGGGAGAGACAGAAGAAGCTTTCTTT,CASTLGETEEAFF
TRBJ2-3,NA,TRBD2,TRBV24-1,TGTGCCACCAGGCAGCCTAGCGGGGTGTTCACAGATACGCAGTATTTT,CATRQPSGVFTDTQYF
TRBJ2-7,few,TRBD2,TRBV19,TGTGCCAGTAGTAAATTTCTAGCGGGAGACTTCTCCTACGAGCAGTACTTC,CASSKFLAGDFSYEQYF
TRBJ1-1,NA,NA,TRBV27,TGTGCCAGCAGTACCATGCTGGGCGGCACTGAAGCTTTCTTT,CASSTMLGGTEAFF
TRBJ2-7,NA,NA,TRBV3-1,TGTGCCAGCAGCCAAATAAGCGGCTACGAGCAGTACTTC,CASSQISGYEQYF
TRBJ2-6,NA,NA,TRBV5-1,TGCGTCAGCAGCTTTGGAGGGGTTAGCTCTGGGGCCAACGTCCTGACTTTC,CVSSFGGVSSGANVLTF